Below, 22 T cell receptor beta chains from the same sample are listed, as sequenced in a study of T-cell memory formation after mild COVID-19. Via MiXCR, TCRdb re-called the 5' RACE reads, giving one row per CDR3 protein. The sample comprises some 450,000 distinct CDR3 sequences, 20% of which are singletons, and approximately 8.4% rests with the top ten. The sample taken for sequencing was PBMCs or a T cell subset sorted from them (not recorded which). The receptor source for this set is an adult woman who had mild COVID-19 (a few samples of this study predate the infection). Cell type and time point are not known.

The chain combines TRBV4-1 with TRBJ2-7; D gene uncertain. The germline V gene has CDR1 MGHRA and CDR2 YSYEKL. This CDR3 has 13 residues. V lost 3 bases, J lost 6 bases, and 12 bases lay in between. The CDR3 loop is CASSHRVSFEQYF. In nucleotides, the CDR3 is TGCGCCAGCAGCCACCGGGTTTCGTTCGAGCAGTACTTC.

The J gene is TRBJ2-5, the V gene TRBV6-6, with TRBD2 as a possible D gene (6 bases). V was trimmed by 7 bases and J by 4 bases, leaving 16 bases between them. The CDR3 spans 14 residues. Germline CDR1 reads MNHNY; CDR2 reads SVGAGI (reference sequence). Here the CDR3 reads CASTLGRDVETQYF. The DNA of the CDR3 is TGTGCCAGCACCTTAGGGCGGGACGTAGAGACCCAGTACTTC.

This chain uses TRBV7-9 with TRBJ2-3; 14 positions agree with TRBD2. Trimming cost V 1 base and J 4 bases; bases outside gene matches: 4. This CDR3 contains 17 residues. Germline V CDR1 and CDR2: SEHNR, FQNEAQ (reference sequence). The CDR3 reads CASSLGTSGRKADTQYF. DNA for the CDR3: TGTGCCAGCAGCTTAGGGACTAGCGGGAGGAAGGCAGATACGCAGTATTTT.

The chain carries TRBV4-1 and TRBJ1-2, with TRBD1 matching over 9 bases. V shed 1 base, J shed 6 bases, and the junction held 6 bases outside the gene matches. This CDR3 comprises 15 residues. CDR1 and CDR2 (germline): MGHRA, YSYEKL. As DNA, the CDR3 is TGCGCCAGCAGCCAAGGGGCGGACAGGGGCCATGGCTACACCTTC. It yields the protein CASSQGADRGHGYTF.

The chain joins TRBV21-1 to TRBJ1-1. TRBV21-1 is described as a pseudogene. The CDR3 extends over 19 amino acids. CDR3 sequence (DNA): TGTGCCAGCAGCAAAGCGGGAAGAAGAGATTTTGGTGTGAACACTGAAGCTTTCTTT. Translating gives CASSKAGRRDFGVNTEAFF.

The chain combines TRBV27 with TRBJ1-5; D might be TRBD1 (6 bases). The V gene lost 2 bases and the J gene lost 3 bases, with 8 bases spanning the gap. Germline CDR1 MNHEY, CDR2 SMNVEV (reference sequence). The CDR3 is made up of 14 amino acids. As DNA, the CDR3 is TGTGCCAGCAGTTTACAGGGGACCAATCAGCCCCAGCATTTT. Translating gives CASSLQGTNQPQHF.

This chain connects TRBV23-1 to TRBJ2-3, with 7 bases aligning to TRBD1. TRBV23-1 is treated as an ORF (open reading frame) with a function not yet certain. The length of the CDR3 is 16 residues. J lost 5 bases, V lost 0 bases, and 8 bases had no gene match. CDR3 nucleotide sequence: TGCGCCAGCAGTCAATCGAACAGGGGCCAGCAAGATACGCAGTATTTT. Translating gives CASSQSNRGQQDTQYF.

This clonotype was observed a few times. The CDR3 loop is CSAKRQDISNQPQHF. In nucleotides, the CDR3 is TGCAGTGCTAAGAGACAGGACATTAGCAATCAGCCCCAGCATTTT. V is TRBV20-1 and J is TRBJ1-5; the D gene is possibly TRBD1 (6 bases). The CDR3 runs 15 residues. V lost 4 bases to trimming and J lost 0 bases, with 13 bases between them. CDR1 DFQATT and CDR2 SNEGSKA come from the germline V gene (reference sequence).

This chain joins TRBV24-1 and TRBJ2-7; TRBD1 matches 10 bases. The junction had 9 bases not matched to a gene; V was cut back by 10 bases and J by 4 bases. Germline CDR1 reads KGHDR; CDR2 reads SFDVKD. The CDR3 spans 14 residues. CDR3: CATLPGQGLYEQYF. Here the CDR3 DNA reads TGTGCCACACTGCCGGGACAGGGGTTGTACGAGCAGTACTTC.

This sequence joins TRBV7-2 and TRBJ1-5, with 10 positions matching TRBD1. V shed 5 bases, J shed 3 bases, and the junction held 7 bases outside the gene matches. The CDR3 extends over 16 amino acids. CDR1 SGHTA and CDR2 FQGNSA come from the germline V gene. The CDR3 coding sequence is TGTGCCAGCAGCGACCGAGACAGGGGGCACAATCAGCCCCAGCATTTT. It is translated as CASSDRDRGHNQPQHF.

This clonotype came up many times. The chain carries TRBV6-5 and TRBJ1-1, with D perhaps TRBD1 (5 bases). Germline V gene sequence: CDR1 MNHEY, CDR2 SVGAGI. CDR3 size: 14 residues. Trimming stripped 7 bases from V and 6 bases from J, with 18 bases between. DNA for the CDR3: TGTGCCAGCATCTCAGGGAGCCGGGGCGCTGAAGCTTTCTTT. Translated: CASISGSRGAEAFF.

This sequence joins TRBV7-8 and TRBJ1-1; D gene uncertain. The V gene's germline CDR1 is SGHVS and CDR2 FQNEAQ. This CDR3 contains 16 residues. Trimming removed 0 bases at V and 11 bases at J, with 22 bases between. CDR3 coding DNA: TGTGCCAGCAGCTTAGCGGGCGGGATATCTGCTGAAGGGGCTTTCTTT. Amino acids: CASSLAGGISAEGAFF. The variable domain in full, with the rest retrieved from reference TRBV7-8 and TRBJ1-1, is GAGVSQSPRYKVAKRGQDVALRCDPISGHVSLFWYQQALGQGPEFLTYFQNEAQLDKSGLPSDRFFAERPEGSVSTLKIQRTQQEDSAVYLCASSLAGGISAEGAFFGQGTRLTVV.

J is TRBJ1-1 and V is TRBV29-1; 8 bases are shared with TRBD1. V lost 4 bases, J lost 6 bases, and 4 bases stayed unmatched. The germline CDR1 and CDR2 sequences are SQVTM and ANQGSEA. The CDR3 covers 12 residues. DNA of the CDR3: TGCAGCGTTGGGACAGGGTCTGCTGAAGCTTTCTTT. Its protein product is CSVGTGSAEAFF.

This chain joins TRBV30 and TRBJ2-2; 7 bases align to TRBD2. CDR1 is GTSNPN and CDR2 is SVGIG in the germline V gene (reference sequence). CDR3 size: 17 residues. V lost 4 bases and J lost 5; bases outside the gene matches: 16. The CDR3: CAWTYPPRAGRTGELFF. CDR3 coding DNA: TGTGCCTGGACCTACCCCCCCCGAGCGGGGCGGACCGGGGAGCTGTTTTTT. The variable domain in full, with the rest retrieved from reference TRBV30 and TRBJ2-2, is SQTIHQWPATLVQPVGSPLSLECTVEGTSNPNLYWYRQAAGRGLQLLFYSVGIGQISSEVPQNLSASRPQDRQFILSSKKLLLSDSGFYLCAWTYPPRAGRTGELFFGEGSRLTVL.

The chain employs TRBV7-3 and TRBJ2-3, with 10 bases lining up with TRBD2. This CDR3 has 17 amino acids. CDR1 SGHTA and CDR2 FQGTGA come from the germline V gene. V lost 5 bases to trimming and J lost 2 bases; unmatched junction nucleotides: 10. The CDR3 nucleotides read TGTGCCAGCAGCCCTAGCGGGAGAGAGGAGGTCACAGATACGCAGTATTTT. Translation gives CASSPSGREEVTDTQYF.

This clonotype was detected a few times. The chain carries TRBV15 and TRBJ2-7, with D maybe TRBD1 (5 bases). Trimming pared 1 base from V and 5 bases from J, leaving 15 bases between. The CDR3 spans 15 residues. Per germline, CDR1 LNHNV and CDR2 YYDKDF (reference sequence). The CDR3 region is CATSRGGAGMNEQYF. The CDR3, as DNA: TGTGCCACCAGCAGAGGTGGGGCAGGGATGAACGAGCAGTACTTC.

This clonotype was seen a few times. V is TRBV5-1 and J is TRBJ2-7, with D unclear. Trimming removed 1 base from V and 3 bases from J, with 11 bases in between. Germline V gives CDR1 SGHRS, CDR2 YFSETQ. CDR3 length: 14 residues. The CDR3 sequence: CASSLYHENYEQYF. In DNA form, the CDR3 reads TGCGCCAGCAGCTTGTACCATGAAAACTACGAGCAGTACTTC.

V usage is TRBV3-1 and J usage is TRBJ2-5, with TRBD1 matching 8 bases. J lost 1 base, V lost 8 bases, and 12 bases had no gene match. The CDR3 is made up of 16 amino acids. Per germline, CDR1 LGHDT and CDR2 YNNKEL (reference sequence). The chain's CDR3 is CASRHGQGNIQETQYF. In DNA form, the CDR3 reads TGTGCCAGCCGACATGGACAGGGAAATATCCAAGAGACCCAGTACTTC.

This clonotype has at least ten counts. The V and J genes are TRBV7-9 and TRBJ2-1, with D maybe TRBD2 (5 bases). The CDR3 runs 17 residues. Germline CDR1 reads SEHNR; CDR2 reads FQNEAQ (reference sequence). V shed 1 base and J shed 3 bases, with 16 bases lying between them. The CDR3 nucleotides read TGTGCCAGCAGCTTAGGGGTAGCAGGACGGGGCTACAATGAGCAGTTCTTC. It codes for CASSLGVAGRGYNEQFF.

The V call is TRBV10-3, the J call TRBJ2-5, with D perhaps matching TRBD2 (6 bases). The V and J ends lost 8 bases and 8 bases respectively, with 12 bases between them. Germline V CDR1 and CDR2: ENHRY, SYGVKD. The CDR3 has 11 amino acids. CDR3 protein: CAIGDSYTQYF. The CDR3 nucleotides read TGTGCCATCGGGGACTCATATACCCAGTACTTC.

This clonotype was counted only a few times. The chain couples TRBV7-9 to TRBJ1-2; 7 bases map to TRBD1. The CDR3 has 11 residues. The ends lost 10 bases at V and 3 bases at J; junction bases unmatched: 2. Germline V gene lookup returns CDR1 SEHNR and CDR2 FQNEAQ (reference sequence). The DNA for the CDR3 is TGTGCCACCGGGACAGACTATGGCTACACCTTC. Translation: CATGTDYGYTF.

This clonotype was seen a few times. The chain links TRBV6-5 to TRBJ2-3; TRBD2 aligns across 10 bases. The germline gives CDR1 MNHEY, CDR2 SVGAGI. V shed 6 bases, J shed 5 bases, and the junction held 8 bases outside the gene matches. The CDR3 runs to 15 residues. This CDR3 is CASRQAGGKGDTQYF. In DNA, the CDR3 is TGTGCCAGCAGACAAGCGGGAGGGAAGGGAGATACGCAGTATTTT.